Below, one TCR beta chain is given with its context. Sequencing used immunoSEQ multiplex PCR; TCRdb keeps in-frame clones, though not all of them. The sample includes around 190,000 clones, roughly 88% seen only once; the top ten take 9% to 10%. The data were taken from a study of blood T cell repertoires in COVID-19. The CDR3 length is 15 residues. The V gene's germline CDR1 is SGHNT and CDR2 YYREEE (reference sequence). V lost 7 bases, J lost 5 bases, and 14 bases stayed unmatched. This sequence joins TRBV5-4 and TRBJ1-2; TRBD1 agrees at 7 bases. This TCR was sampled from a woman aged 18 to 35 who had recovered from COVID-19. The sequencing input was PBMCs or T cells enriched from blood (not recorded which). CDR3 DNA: TGTGCCAGCTCGAGACAGGGACAGACTATTTATGGCTACACCTTC. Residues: CASSRQGQTIYGYTF. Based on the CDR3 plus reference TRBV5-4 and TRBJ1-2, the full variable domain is ETGVTQSPTHLIKTRGQQVTLRCSSQSGHNTVSWYQQALGQGPQFIFQYYREEENGRGNFPPRFSGLQFPNYSSELNVNALELDDSALYLCASSRQGQTIYGYTFGSGTRLTVV.